The rows below give T cell receptor beta chains drawn from one sample of a study of shared clonotypes between healthy human individuals. Method: immunoSEQ multiplex PCR; TCRdb's copy keeps in-frame clones and lacks some. The sample yields over 850,000 clones, about 80% seen once. The specimen sequenced was memory CD4+ T cells from PBMCs. All receptors derive from a man aged 18 to 29 in good health. Some clones in this sample may be carry-over from other donors' samples. CDR3s include the opening cysteine and the closing phenylalanine or tryptophan. The D gene is left open where the match is weak. For some rows the clone size is stated as once, few or many, or as a class when expanded; others skip it.

clone_size	j_call	v_call	d_call	cdr3_aa	cdr3_nt
NA	TRBJ2-3	TRBV28	TRBD2	CASSPRLAASTDTQYF	TGTGCCAGCAGTCCCCGACTAGCGGCTAGCACAGATACGCAGTATTTT
NA	TRBJ1-2	TRBV29-1	TRBD1	CSVLTGGDGYTF	TGCAGCGTCTTAACAGGGGGCGACGGCTACACCTTC
NA	TRBJ2-5	TRBV18	TRBD1	CASSPPGGLKETQYF	TGTGCCAGCTCACCACCAGGGGGCCTTAAAGAGACCCAGTACTTC
few	TRBJ2-3	TRBV30	TRBD1	CAWRHRGGTQYF	TGTGCCTGGAGACACAGGGGCGGGACGCAGTATTTT
NA	TRBJ1-1	TRBV28	TRBD1	CASNRGFGGTEAFF	TGTGCCAGCAACAGGGGGTTTGGTGGCACTGAAGCTTTCTTT
NA	TRBJ2-1	TRBV2	TRBD2	CASSVGGGRPLSYNEQFF	TGTGCCAGCAGTGTTGGAGGCGGGAGACCCTTATCCTACAATGAGCAGTTCTTC
NA	TRBJ1-4	TRBV7-9	NA	CASSLQGHLEKLFF	TGTGCCAGCAGCTTACAAGGGCACCTTGAAAAACTGTTTTTT
NA	TRBJ2-7	TRBV7-9	NA	CASSLSRDTTGEQYF	TGTGCCAGCAGCTTAAGCCGGGACACGACGGGGGAGCAGTACTTC
NA	TRBJ1-3	TRBV4-1	NA	CASSQDPGLSSGNTIYF	TGCGCCAGCAGCCAGGATCCGGGACTCAGCTCTGGAAACACCATATATTTT
NA	TRBJ1-3	TRBV27	TRBD1	CASSPRGQGTGNTIYF	TGTGCCAGCAGTCCGCGGGGACAGGGGACTGGAAACACCATATATTTT
few	TRBJ2-7	TRBV5-4	NA	CASSSGQRGSYEQYF	TGTGCCAGCAGCTCCGGACAGAGGGGATCCTACGAGCAGTACTTC
NA	TRBJ2-3	TRBV7-3	NA	CASSVQGQLEADTQYF	TGTGCCAGCAGCGTACAGGGCCAACTTGAAGCAGATACGCAGTATTTT
NA	TRBJ2-2	TRBV5-1	NA	CASREELASNTGELFF	TGCGCCAGCAGGGAAGAGCTAGCGTCGAACACCGGGGAGCTGTTTTTT
many	TRBJ2-2	TRBV5-1	TRBD1	CASSIQGAGELFF	TGCGCCAGCAGCATACAGGGGGCCGGGGAGCTGTTTTTT
few	TRBJ1-1	TRBV10-3	NA	CAISESQAEAFF	TGTGCCATCAGTGAGTCGCAGGCTGAAGCTTTCTTT
NA	TRBJ2-1	TRBV4-3	TRBD2	CASSRSGSAVRDEQFF	TGCGCCAGCAGCCGTAGCGGGAGCGCCGTACGGGATGAGCAGTTCTTC
NA	TRBJ2-7	TRBV6-5	NA	CASSYSFVPSGQQYF	TGTGCCAGCAGTTACTCGTTCGTCCCTTCGGGCCAGCAGTACTTC
many	TRBJ1-1	TRBV6-1	TRBD1	CASSTRQGWTEAFF	TGTGCCAGCAGTACCCGACAGGGTTGGACTGAAGCTTTCTTT
NA	TRBJ1-1	TRBV5-1	NA	CASSLRGADPEAFF	TGCGCCAGCAGCTTGCGGGGGGCAGATCCTGAAGCTTTCTTT
NA	TRBJ2-7	TRBV5-1	TRBD1	CASSFSRDREGEQYF	TGCGCCAGCAGCTTTTCCAGGGACAGGGAGGGCGAGCAGTACTTC
NA	TRBJ1-2	TRBV10-1	NA	CASSEALNYGYTF	TGCGCCAGCAGTGAGGCCCTTAACTATGGCTACACCTTC
NA	TRBJ1-3	TRBV5-4	TRBD1	CASSESTGVGNTIYF	TGTGCCAGCAGCGAAAGCACAGGGGTCGGAAACACCATATATTTT
NA	TRBJ1-2	TRBV4-3	NA	CASSQDGSGSTF	TGCGCCAGCAGCCAAGATGGGTCAGGGTCCACCTTC
once	TRBJ1-1	TRBV18	NA	CASRDGLDTEAFF	TGTGCCAGCAGGGACGGACTGGACACTGAAGCTTTCTTT
NA	TRBJ2-5	TRBV2	TRBD2	CASSGLAEETQYF	TGTGCCAGCAGTGGACTAGCGGAAGAGACCCAGTACTTC
few	TRBJ2-7	TRBV6-5	TRBD2	CASSSSGGTYEQYF	TGTGCCAGCAGTTCCAGCGGGGGCACCTACGAGCAGTACTTC
once	TRBJ2-7	TRBV5-1	TRBD2	CASSSGGLAVPYEQYF	TGCGCCAGCAGCTCTGGAGGACTAGCGGTCCCCTACGAGCAGTACTTC
few	TRBJ2-1	TRBV6-5	NA	CASSYDVSYNEQFF	TGTGCCAGCAGTTACGATGTGTCCTACAATGAGCAGTTCTTC
NA	TRBJ2-1	TRBV15	NA	CATSREAETGKQFF	TGTGCCACCAGCAGAGAAGCAGAGACTGGGAAGCAGTTCTTC
NA	TRBJ1-4	TRBV19	TRBD1	CASTTGQYHEKLFF	TGTGCCAGTACCACGGGACAGTATCATGAAAAACTGTTTTTT
NA	TRBJ2-6	TRBV7-9	NA	CASSPRGAGANVLTF	TGTGCCAGCAGCCCACGGGGCGCTGGGGCCAACGTCCTGACTTTC
NA	TRBJ2-2	TRBV5-1	TRBD1	CASSFTGVPTGELFF	TGCGCCAGCAGCTTTACAGGGGTTCCCACCGGGGAGCTGTTTTTT
many	TRBJ2-7	TRBV11-2	NA	CASSARPGRTSSYEQYF	TGTGCCAGCAGCGCGCGGCCGGGCCGCACTAGCTCCTACGAGCAGTACTTC
NA	TRBJ2-1	TRBV30	NA	CAWIPLARYNEQFF	TGTGCCTGGATACCTCTAGCGCGATACAATGAGCAGTTCTTC
NA	TRBJ2-7	TRBV12-2	NA	CASRSPPGLARGNEQYF	TGTGCAAGTCGCTCTCCTCCGGGACTAGCTAGGGGCAACGAGCAGTACTTC
NA	TRBJ1-1	TRBV27	NA	CASSLERVNTEAFF	TGTGCCAGCAGTTTAGAGAGGGTGAACACTGAAGCTTTCTTT
NA	TRBJ2-2	TRBV25-1	TRBD1	CASSGPGTGSVNTGELFF	TGTGCCAGCAGTGGACCCGGGACAGGGAGTGTAAACACCGGGGAGCTGTTTTTT
NA	TRBJ2-7	TRBV28	TRBD1	CASSFRTGSVLSQQYF	TGTGCCAGCAGTTTTCGGACAGGGTCGGTTTTGTCCCAGCAGTACTTC